This T cell receptor (beta chain) stems from a study of shared clonotypes between healthy human individuals (dated by TCRdb to 2018 to 2021). About the investigation overall: Three men and a couple of women, aged 18 to 49 years, made up the cohort. To increase sequencing depth and limit assay-specific biases, different laboratories used diverse techniques to prepare libraries and sequence TCR repertoires. Leukapheresis yielded between about 0.9 and 10 billion PBMCs per donor. Blood TCR repertoires of a handful of healthy adults were deeply sequenced to estimate repertoire size and the extent of clonotype sharing between individuals. For each donor, CD4 naive and CD4 memory were each given three plates, CD8 naive was given two plates, and CD8 memory was given one plate. Study-wide findings and limitations: Across a handful of donors, approximately 5% of naive CD4, more than 3% of naive CD8, about 2.3% of memory CD4, and under 0.45% of memory CD8 clonotypes were shared. Naive subsets generally had larger estimated clonotype richness than memory subsets. Compared with non-shared clonotypes, the clonotypes found in all four sorted-subset donors had higher generation probabilities. Sampling was restricted to blood, and TCR repertoires in tissues likely differ from the TCR repertoires found in blood. Even with the large sequencing depth, rarefaction of the sorted-subset datasets indicated that sequencing was incomplete. Because the study included a small number of donors, the genetic and exposure-history diversity represented was limited. Pairwise subsampling led to the expectation that sequencing depth would affect the degree of clonotype sharing among donors.

With respect to this clone: Its antigen remains unidentified. The input lacks base qualities; no much larger clone sits a single base away.

Ends trimmed: V by 5 bases, J by 5 bases; bases unmatched to a gene: 10. Inclusive of the bounding cysteine and phenylalanine, the CDR3 is 17 residues long. The kept DNA is CDR3 alone, 51 bases in frame from the first base. Sequences SGHAT (CDR1) and FQNNGV (CDR2) are obtained from the germline V gene. Using the deep immunoSEQ assay, TCR CDR3 regions were amplified from genomic DNA by multiplex PCR. Extracted genomic DNA from each cell subset was distributed evenly across all wells of several immunoSEQ 96-well plates, and each plate was treated as a replicate. For sorted subsets, each replicate PCR was loaded with 200 ng genomic DNA, equivalent to 30,000 or so T cell genomes. Purified libraries were quantified with a Qubit 3.0 fluorometer, sized on a Bioanalyzer 2100, and re-quantified with the KAPA Library Quantification kit. Each immunoSEQ 96-well plate was sequenced on its own single-read 150-cycle Illumina NextSeq 550 flow cell. Turning to the authors' computational methods: Because the immunoSEQ output included only junctional sequences and no quality scores, the filtering could not be the same as the filtering used for full-length reads. To assign V/J genes and CDR3, sequences were annotated using PyIR, a Python wrapper for IgBLAST v1.9, with IMGT germline references. Reads were filtered out if the reads had weak V/J assignments (E-value above 1e-6), no CDR3, stop codons, out-of-frame junctions, or ambiguous translated residues. V3J clonotypes were defined as sequences sharing the same inferred V gene, J gene, and CDR3 amino acid sequence. To compute the percentage overlap between repertoires, the number of shared unique clonotypes was divided by the size of the smaller repertoire. Richness of each repertoire was evaluated using RTK rarefaction, the Chao1 estimator, and Recon v2.1 estimates of unobserved clonotypes. Generation probabilities for all TCRbeta clonotypes obtained by the gDNA method from a handful of donors were computed using OLGA. Not all clones reach the TCRdb copy of this immuneACCESS table, which keeps in-frame sequences only. Checked studies attribute under half of the gap to unresolved V genes and leave the rest unexplained. That table furnishes V, J and clone size, whereas the DNA furnished D and trimming. This sample lists about 110,000 clones; around 65% were detected once. Jointly, the top ten make up approximately 25% of the sample.

Healthy HIV-negative adults with no recently reported acute infections or vaccinations were included as donors. Every donor was a Caucasian adult residing in Nashville, Tennessee, USA. CD8 memory samples were composed of magnetically selected CD45RO+ cells combined with CCR7-negative CD45RA+ effector memory (TemRA) cells. Blood was obtained by leukapheresis, after which PBMCs were separated by Ficoll-Histopaque density gradient centrifugation and cryopreserved in liquid nitrogen vapor phase. Analytical flow cytometry was used to check the purity and quantity of every magnetically sorted T cell population. Genomic DNA was isolated from each sorted fraction and quantified by UV absorbance on a Nanodrop 2000c.

Sequenced input: memory CD8+ T cells sorted from blood. This specimen's cell subset or site label, per the study, means: CD45RO+ cells pooled with CCR7-negative TemRA cells. This clonotype was sampled from a woman in her twenties or thirties in good health. The rearranged chain carries TRBV11-2 and TRBJ2-2; 11 bases in the junction line up with TRBD2. The DNA reads TGTGCCAGCAGCCCCGTGCTAGCGGGAGGTCGGACCGGGGAGCTGTTTTTT. It codes for CASSPVLAGGRTGELFF. This CDR3, with the reference TRBV11-2 and TRBJ2-2 proteins standing in past its ends, gives the full variable domain EAGVAQSPRYKIIEKRQSVAFWCNPISGHATLYWYQQILGQGPKLLIQFQNNGVVDDSQLPKDRFSAERLKGVDSTLKIQPAKLEDSAVYLCASSPVLAGGRTGELFFGEGSRLTVL.